Presented here are 23 T cell receptor beta chains from one specimen sequenced in a study of regulatory T cells in long-lasting Graves disease. Described time point: newly diagnosed GD, antithyroid drugs for less than 3 months. There was RNA extracted from PBMCs, and the TCR library was made from it. iRepertoire HTBI primers and Arm-PCR of CDR3 regions built TCR beta libraries. TCRdb re-called the multiplex PCR reads with MiXCR, one entry per CDR3 protein. The sample shows hundreds of thousands of distinct CDR3 sequences, more than 15% of them seen only once. The sequenced sample was peripheral blood mononuclear cells (PBMCs), obtained at new diagnosis, from a patient treated with antithyroid drugs. These receptors were collected from a female donor with Graves disease.

This clonotype appeared many times. Written as DNA, the CDR3 is TGTGCCAGCAGCTTCGGTACCGTTATTGCTTCCTACGAGCAGTACTTC. Translating it yields CASSFGTVIASYEQYF. V and J are TRBV7-9 and TRBJ2-7; no firm D call. Trimming stripped 3 bases from V and 1 base from J, with 16 bases between. This CDR3 contains 16 residues. Germline V gives CDR1 SEHNR, CDR2 FQNEAQ (reference sequence).

In this sample, this clonotype turned up many times. The genes are TRBV28 and TRBJ2-3; 10 bases map to TRBD1. This CDR3 region has 13 residues. The ends lost 8 bases at V and 4 bases at J; junction bases unmatched: 3. CDR1 is MDHEN, CDR2 SYDVKM, per germline. The CDR3 here is CASAGQGSDTQYF. CDR3 coding DNA: TGTGCCAGCGCGGGACAGGGGTCAGATACGCAGTATTTT.

This clonotype was seen many times. The chain combines TRBV28 with TRBJ2-4; 7 bases match TRBD2. The ends lost 8 bases at V and 15 bases at J; junction bases unmatched: 10. Germline V CDR1 and CDR2: MDHEN, SYDVKM. The CDR3 is 11 amino acids. The CDR3 loop is CASGGSAAGYF. In nucleotides, the CDR3 is TGTGCCAGCGGCGGGAGCGCGGCAGGGTACTTC. The entire variable domain, with the rest obtained from reference TRBV28 and TRBJ2-4, is as follows: DVKVTQSSRYLVKRTGEKVFLECVQDMDHENMFWYRQDPGLGLRLIYFSYDVKMKEKGDIPEGYSVSREKKERFSLILESASTNQTSMYLCASGGSAAGYFGAGTRLSVL.

This clonotype was seen at least ten times. CDR3 protein: CASSEWILGAVSSYNEQFF. The CDR3 DNA reads as TGTGCCAGCAGTGAATGGATCCTCGGGGCGGTTAGCTCCTACAATGAGCAGTTCTTC. The chain has TRBV6-1 and TRBJ2-1; D may be TRBD1 or TRBD2 (5 bases each). The V and J ends lost 2 bases and 0 bases respectively, with 20 bases between them. CDR3 length equals 19 residues. CDR1 is MNHNS, CDR2 SASEGT, per germline.

The J gene is TRBJ2-1, the V gene TRBV24-1; the match to TRBD1 covers 8 bases. The CDR3 loop spans 17 amino acids. Germline V gene data show CDR1 as KGHDR and CDR2 as SFDVKD. Trimming removed 4 bases from V and 3 bases from J; junction bases left unmatched: 10. The CDR3 loop reads CATSETTGTGDYNEQFF. The CDR3 nucleotides read TGTGCCACCAGTGAAACAACAGGGACAGGAGACTACAATGAGCAGTTCTTC.

Comments on this clonotype: A clone one base away is much larger, so this may be a read error. V usage is TRBV7-9 and J usage is TRBJ2-1; 13 bases map to TRBD2. This CDR3 has 20 residues. Per the germline V gene, CDR1 is SEHNR and CDR2 is FQNEAQ (reference sequence). In DNA, the CDR3 is TGTGCCAGCAGCGTAGGGGTCGGACTAGCGGGAGCCCCCTCCTACAATGAGCGGTTCTTC. This sequence encodes CASSVGVGLAGAPSYNERFF.

This clonotype was recorded many times. The chain is built from TRBV2 and TRBJ2-1; 9 positions match TRBD2. Germline V gives CDR1 SNHLY, CDR2 FYNNEI. V gave up 6 bases and J gave up 4 bases; unmatched junction bases: 10. The CDR3 has 16 residues. DNA for the CDR3: TGTGCCAGCAGGGACTGGCGGGAGGGCAGGTACAATGAGCAGTTCTTC. It translates to CASRDWREGRYNEQFF.

The sample holds a few counts of this clonotype. This sequence joins TRBV20-1 and TRBJ2-3, with 11 bases aligning to TRBD2. CDR3 length equals 18 residues. The germline gives CDR1 DFQATT, CDR2 SNEGSKA (reference sequence). J gave up 1 base and V 0 bases, and 9 bases lay outside the gene matches. The CDR3 coding sequence is TGCAGTGCTAGAGAGACGTTTCCGGGACTAGCGGGCACAGATACGCAGTATTTT. Translated, it gives CSARETFPGLAGTDTQYF.

This clonotype was seen repeatedly, ten times or more. The V and J genes are TRBV28 and TRBJ2-1; TRBD2 might be the D (5 bases). V was shortened by 6 bases and J by 6 bases, with 12 bases between the two germline ends. The CDR3 totals 13 residues. The germline V gene encodes CDR1 MDHEN and CDR2 SYDVKM. CDR3 DNA sequence: TGTGCCAGCAGGGGCACGGAGGTCAATGAGCAGTTCTTC. This gives the protein CASRGTEVNEQFF.

On this clonotype itself: This may come from a read error, since a much larger clone is one base off. The CDR3 DNA follows: TGTGCCAGCAGTGATGGGGTTTTACCCCTCCACTTT. Its translation is CASSDGVLPLHF. V and J are TRBV25-1 and TRBJ1-6; D not resolved. V was clipped by 3 bases and J by 12 bases, with 9 bases between them. Germline values: CDR1 MGHDK, CDR2 SYGVNS. This CDR3 has 12 residues.

This clonotype was counted at least ten times. Here the CDR3 reads CASRWAGFKNEQFF. The CDR3 DNA reads as TGTGCCAGCAGGTGGGCAGGGTTTAAGAATGAGCAGTTCTTC. This sequence joins TRBV11-3 and TRBJ2-1, with D possibly being TRBD1 (5 bases). The CDR3 length is 14 residues. V lost 6 bases to trimming and J lost 7 bases, with 16 bases between them. Per germline, CDR1 SGHNT and CDR2 YENEEA.

The chain employs TRBV12-3 or TRBV12-4 and TRBJ1-2; D is unresolved. The CDR3 runs to 16 residues. Trimming removed 3 bases from V and 5 bases from J, with 19 bases in between. CDR3: CASSFSPGRSRYGYTF. The CDR3 coding sequence is TGTGCCAGCAGTTTTAGTCCCGGCAGATCCCGGTATGGCTACACCTTC.

Many counts were recorded for this clonotype. The chain links TRBV11-2 to TRBJ1-1, with TRBD1 matching 9 bases. V gave up 5 bases and J gave up 1 base; unmatched junction bases: 2. The CDR3 totals 14 residues. Germline-derived CDR1 and CDR2 are SGHAT and FQNNGV. CDR3: CASSLTGGNTEAFF. Here the CDR3 DNA reads TGTGCCAGCAGCCTGACAGGGGGGAACACTGAAGCTTTCTTT. Full variable domain (rest looked up from reference TRBV11-2 and TRBJ1-1): EAGVAQSPRYKIIEKRQSVAFWCNPISGHATLYWYQQILGQGPKLLIQFQNNGVVDDSQLPKDRFSAERLKGVDSTLKIQPAKLEDSAVYLCASSLTGGNTEAFFGQGTRLTVV.

This clonotype was observed at least ten times. The chain is built from TRBV24-1 and TRBJ2-2; TRBD1 matches 8 bases. CDR1 is KGHDR, CDR2 SFDVKD, per germline. V was clipped by 9 bases and J by 5 bases; unmatched bases: 7. CDR3 length: 14 amino acids. CDR3 amino acids: CATGGQGSTGELFF. CDR3 nucleotides: TGTGCCACCGGCGGACAGGGTAGTACCGGGGAGCTGTTTTTT.

In its sample, this clonotype was seen many times. The rearrangement uses TRBV30 and TRBJ2-2; the D gene is possibly TRBD2 (5 bases). CDR3 length: 13 residues. The V gene's germline CDR1 is GTSNPN and CDR2 SVGIG (reference sequence). The V end lost 2 bases, the J end lost 1 base, and 5 bases lay between the germline ends. This chain's CDR3 is CAWSRENTGELFF. The CDR3 DNA follows: TGTGCCTGGAGTCGGGAGAACACCGGGGAGCTGTTTTTT.

This clonotype was found many times. The chain carries TRBV18 and TRBJ2-1; 9 bases fit TRBD2. Germline V gene data show CDR1 as KGHSH and CDR2 as LQKENI. This CDR3 spans 18 amino acids. V lost 0 bases to trimming and J lost 0 bases; unmatched junction nucleotides: 6. The CDR3 loop is CASSPPGTSRSSYNEQFF. As DNA, the CDR3 is TGTGCCAGCTCACCACCGGGGACTAGCCGTAGCTCCTACAATGAGCAGTTCTTC.

This clonotype has a count of ten or more. This chain uses TRBV7-6 with TRBJ2-6; 9 bases fit TRBD2. The CDR3 is made up of 18 amino acids. CDR1 is SGHVS, CDR2 FNYEAQ, per germline. The J segment lost 1 base and the V segment lost 5 bases, leaving 9 bases of the junction unmatched. CDR3 region: CASSELAGVRSGANVLTF. In DNA, the CDR3 is TGTGCCAGCAGCGAATTAGCGGGAGTACGGTCTGGGGCCAACGTCCTGACTTTC.

This chain connects TRBV5-1 to TRBJ2-1; D may be TRBD2 (5 bases). Per the germline V gene, CDR1 is SGHRS and CDR2 is YFSETQ. The V and J ends lost 4 bases and 4 bases respectively, with 15 bases between them. The CDR3 loop spans 15 amino acids. For the CDR3, the DNA is TGCGCCAGCAGCGTAGAGGGCGAAGGATACAATGAGCAGTTCTTC. Protein: CASSVEGEGYNEQFF.

This clonotype was counted many times. The V and J genes are TRBV11-2 and TRBJ1-1; D remains ambiguous. Trimming took off 5 bases at V and 0 bases at J, with 25 bases between the two ends. CDR3 length equals 19 residues. Germline V CDR1 and CDR2: SGHAT, FQNNGV. This chain's CDR3 is CASSPTGISAEHMNTEAFF. The CDR3 nucleotides read TGTGCCAGCAGCCCGACTGGTATTTCCGCCGAACACATGAACACTGAAGCTTTCTTT.

As to this clonotype: Possible read error: a much larger clone is one base away. V and J are TRBV6-2 or TRBV6-3 and TRBJ2-7; the D gene is possibly TRBD1 (6 bases). The length of the CDR3 is 14 residues. CDR1 is MNHEY, CDR2 SVGEGT, per germline. The CDR3: CASSYSGGRYEHYF. The CDR3 region has the DNA TGTGCCAGCAGTTACTCAGGGGGACGCTACGAGCATTACTTC.

This clonotype was seen at least ten times. One junction end disagrees with the germline gene, perhaps due to a read error. The V gene is TRBV12-3 or TRBV12-4, the J gene TRBJ1-1; D unclear. This CDR3 region has 14 residues. As DNA, the CDR3 is TGTGCCAGCAGTTTGTCTCAACCCGGCACTGGAGCTTTCTTT. Its protein is CASSLSQPGTGAFF.

This clonotype was counted ten times or more. This chain uses TRBV28 with TRBJ2-7, with TRBD2 identical over 12 bases. Germline V gives CDR1 MDHEN, CDR2 SYDVKM. The ends lost 5 bases at V and 0 bases at J; junction bases unmatched: 14. The CDR3 sequence is 19 residues long. The CDR3 region has the DNA TGTGCCAGCAGTCCCCTTGGGCTAGCGGGAGGGAGGGTCTCCTACGAGCAGTACTTC. Protein: CASSPLGLAGGRVSYEQYF. Looking up the rest from reference TRBV28 and TRBJ2-7 gives the full variable domain: DVKVTQSSRYLVKRTGEKVFLECVQDMDHENMFWYRQDPGLGLRLIYFSYDVKMKEKGDIPEGYSVSREKKERFSLILESASTNQTSMYLCASSPLGLAGGRVSYEQYFGPGTRLTVT.

The gene calls are TRBV9 and TRBJ2-1; D perhaps matches TRBD1 (6 bases). Per the germline V gene, CDR1 is SGDLS and CDR2 is YYNGEE. V was trimmed by 0 bases and J by 3 bases, leaving 10 bases between them. The CDR3 has 15 amino acids. In DNA, the CDR3 is TGTGCCAGCAGCGTAGAGGGGGTCAGCTACAATGAGCAGTTCTTC. The encoded protein is CASSVEGVSYNEQFF. The full variable domain, with the rest looked up from reference TRBV9 and TRBJ2-1, is DSGVTQTPKHLITATGQRVTLRCSPRSGDLSVYWYQQSLDQGLQFLIQYYNGEERAKGNILERFSAQQFPDLHSELNLSSLELGDSALYFCASSVEGVSYNEQFFGPGTRLTVL.